This T cell receptor (beta chain) was recorded in a study of blood T cell repertoires in COVID-19. Germline loops: CDR1 KGHSH, CDR2 LQKENI. V dropped 3 bases and J dropped 1 base, with 12 bases sitting between them. This CDR3 is 15 amino acids long. How the authors handled the data: For nucleated cells, counts were estimated from reference gene primer amplification. The table came from immunoSEQ multiplex PCR; TCRdb's copy has only in-frame clones and leaves some out. The DNA gave D and trimming, while V, J and clone size come from that table. The repertoire holds fewer than 300,000 clones, with 80% to 90% as singletons.

The sample comprised PBMCs or T cells enriched from blood (not recorded which). This TCR came from a woman between 25 and 40 years old who had recovered from COVID-19. The chain recombines TRBV18 with TRBJ1-1, with D perhaps TRBD1 (6 bases). The DNA of the CDR3 is TGTGCCAGCTCACCGAACGGACAGAGGAACACTGAAGCTTTCTTT. Translating gives CASSPNGQRNTEAFF.